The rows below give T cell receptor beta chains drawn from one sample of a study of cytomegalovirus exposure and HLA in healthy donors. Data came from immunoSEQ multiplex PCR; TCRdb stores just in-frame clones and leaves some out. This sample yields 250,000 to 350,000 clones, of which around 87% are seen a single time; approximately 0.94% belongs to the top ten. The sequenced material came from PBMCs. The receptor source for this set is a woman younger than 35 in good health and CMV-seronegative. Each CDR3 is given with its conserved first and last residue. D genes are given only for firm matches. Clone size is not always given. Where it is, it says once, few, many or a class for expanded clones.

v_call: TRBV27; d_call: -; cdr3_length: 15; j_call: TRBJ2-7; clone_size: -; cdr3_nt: TGTGCCAGCAGTTTATTACGCAGGGGAGTCCACGAGCAGTACTTC; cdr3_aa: CASSLLRRGVHEQYF
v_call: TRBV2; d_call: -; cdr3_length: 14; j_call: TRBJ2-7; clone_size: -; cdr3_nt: TGTGCCAGCACCGAGAGCGGGTGGGCCGTCGAGCAGTACTTC; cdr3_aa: CASTESGWAVEQYF
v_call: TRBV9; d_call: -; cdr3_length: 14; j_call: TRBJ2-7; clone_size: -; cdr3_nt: TGTGCCAGCAGCGTAGGAGACAGCTCCTACGAGCAGTACTTC; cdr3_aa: CASSVGDSSYEQYF
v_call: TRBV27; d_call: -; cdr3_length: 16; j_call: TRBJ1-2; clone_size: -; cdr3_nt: TGTGCCAGCAACCCGTCGCTGGGAGATTTGAACTATGGCTACACCTTC; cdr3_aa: CASNPSLGDLNYGYTF
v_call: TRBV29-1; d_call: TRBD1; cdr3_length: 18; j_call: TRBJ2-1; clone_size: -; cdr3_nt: TGCAGCGTTTCTCCGGGACAGGGGTTTGCAACGGGAGTGGGTGAGCAGTTCTTC; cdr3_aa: CSVSPGQGFATGVGEQFF
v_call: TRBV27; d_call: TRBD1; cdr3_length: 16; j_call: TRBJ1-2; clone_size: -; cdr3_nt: TGTGCCAGCAGAGGATTCGAGGGGGCGCGGTCCTATGGCTACACCTTC; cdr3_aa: CASRGFEGARSYGYTF
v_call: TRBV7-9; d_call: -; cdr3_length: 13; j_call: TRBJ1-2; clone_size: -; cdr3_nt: TGTGCCAGCAGCTTAGTCTCGGGTGAACGTTACACCTTC; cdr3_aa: CASSLVSGERYTF
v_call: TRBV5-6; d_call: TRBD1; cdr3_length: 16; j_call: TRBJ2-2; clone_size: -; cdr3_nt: TGTGCCAGCAGCCCTGGGACAGGGGGCATGCCCGGGGAGCTGTTTTTT; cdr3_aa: CASSPGTGGMPGELFF
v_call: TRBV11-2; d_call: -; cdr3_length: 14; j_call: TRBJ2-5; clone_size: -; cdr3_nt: TGTGCCAGCAGCTTAGATCAAAGGGGAGAGACCCAGTACTTC; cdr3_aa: CASSLDQRGETQYF
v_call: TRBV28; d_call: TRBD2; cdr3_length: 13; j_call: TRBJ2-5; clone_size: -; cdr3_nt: TGTGCCAGCAGTTTCGGGGGGGTAGAGACCCAGTACTTC; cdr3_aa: CASSFGGVETQYF
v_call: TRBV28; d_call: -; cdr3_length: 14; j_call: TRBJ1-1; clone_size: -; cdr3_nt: TGTGCCAGCAGGGGGGGGGCTGAGGACACTGAAGCTTTCTTT; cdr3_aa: CASRGGAEDTEAFF
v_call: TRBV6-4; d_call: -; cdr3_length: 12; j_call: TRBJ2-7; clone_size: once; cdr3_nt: TGTGCCAGCTACGGGACTCCCTACGAGCAGTACTTC; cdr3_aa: CASYGTPYEQYF
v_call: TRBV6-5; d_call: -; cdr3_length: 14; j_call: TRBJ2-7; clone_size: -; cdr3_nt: TGTGCCAGCAGTTACTCGTACAGGCAATACGAGCAGTACTTC; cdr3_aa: CASSYSYRQYEQYF
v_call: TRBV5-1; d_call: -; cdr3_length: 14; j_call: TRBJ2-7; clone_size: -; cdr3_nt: TGCGCCAGCAGCTTAGGGGATATTGCGTACGAGCAGTACTTC; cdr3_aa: CASSLGDIAYEQYF
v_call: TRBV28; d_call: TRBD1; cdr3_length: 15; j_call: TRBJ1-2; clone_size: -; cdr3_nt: TGTGCCAGCTGGACTAGACAGGGGCTAAACTATGGCTACACCTTC; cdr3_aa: CASWTRQGLNYGYTF
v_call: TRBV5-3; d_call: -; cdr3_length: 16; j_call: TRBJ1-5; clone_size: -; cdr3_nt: TGTGCCAGAAGCTCCGGGAGTTCTTATAGCAATCAGCCCCAGCATTTT; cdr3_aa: CARSSGSSYSNQPQHF
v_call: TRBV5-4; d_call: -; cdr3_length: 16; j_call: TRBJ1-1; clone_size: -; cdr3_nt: TGTGCCAGCAGCCCTAACACCCTACAGAGAAACACTGAAGCTTTCTTT; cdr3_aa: CASSPNTLQRNTEAFF
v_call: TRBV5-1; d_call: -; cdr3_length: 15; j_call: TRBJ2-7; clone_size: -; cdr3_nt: TGCGCCAGCAGCTTGGGTCCAGGTTCCATCTACGAGCAGTACTTC; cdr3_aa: CASSLGPGSIYEQYF